These T cell receptor beta chains were read from a single sample in a study of T cell repertoires in ileal Crohn's disease. Libraries were prepared by immunoSEQ multiplex PCR; TCRdb keeps only in-frame clonotypes and omits some of them. The table has over 10,000 clones, about 77% seen once. Sequencing input: ileal tissue. The receptors were gathered from an adult with Crohn's disease. CDR3s include the opening cysteine and the closing phenylalanine or tryptophan. The D gene is left open where the match is weak. Expanded clones get a size class; other rows say once, few or many, or leave the size out.

>TRBD2|TRBV29-1|.|TRBJ2-7
CSVEAGTSGYEQYF
TGCAGCGTTGAGGCCGGGACTAGCGGATACGAGCAGTACTTC
>TRBD1|TRBV28|few|TRBJ1-4
CASSPRQGARNEKLFF
TGTGCCAGCAGCCCTAGACAGGGGGCGCGGAATGAAAAACTGTTTTTT
>.|TRBV28|once|TRBJ1-5
CASTRDLQPQHF
TGTGCCAGCACCAGGGATCTTCAGCCCCAGCATTTT
>.|TRBV6-6|.|TRBJ2-1
CASSSSYEYNEQFF
TGTGCCAGCAGTTCCTCGTACGAGTACAATGAGCAGTTCTTC
>TRBD2|TRBV10-3|.|TRBJ2-7
CAISGQTSGRTGEQYF
TGTGCCATCAGTGGCCAGACTAGCGGGAGGACTGGCGAGCAGTACTTC
>TRBD2|TRBV7-2|.|TRBJ2-3
CASSLYTSGGATDTQYF
TGTGCCAGCAGCTTATACACTAGCGGGGGGGCTACAGATACGCAGTATTTT
>TRBD1|TRBV19|.|TRBJ1-5
CASSTLSGQGIQPQHF
TGTGCCAGTAGTACTCTGTCGGGACAGGGGATTCAGCCCCAGCATTTT
>TRBD2|TRBV18|.|TRBJ2-1
CASSPQRTSVYNEQFF
TGTGCCAGCTCACCACAGAGAACTAGCGTTTACAATGAGCAGTTCTTC
>TRBD2|TRBV9|.|TRBJ2-1
CASSTGGYSYNEQFF
TGTGCCAGCAGCACGGGGGGGTACTCCTACAATGAGCAGTTCTTC
>TRBD1|TRBV9|.|TRBJ2-7
CASSVGQGAREQYF
TGTGCCAGCAGCGTGGGACAGGGGGCGCGGGAGCAGTACTTC
>TRBD2|TRBV5-4|.|TRBJ2-1
CASSLQAGGPNEQFF
TGTGCCAGCAGCTTGCAAGCGGGGGGGCCTAATGAGCAGTTCTTC
>.|TRBV6-1|.|TRBJ2-6
CASGEESSGANVLTF
TGTGCCAGCGGTGAGGAGAGCTCTGGGGCCAACGTCCTGACTTTC
>.|TRBV7-9|once|TRBJ1-2
CASSLGGALDGYTF
TGTGCCAGCAGCTTAGGTGGGGCATTGGATGGCTACACCTTC
>TRBD1|TRBV27|.|TRBJ2-2
CASSSGTGWELFF
TGTGCCAGCAGTTCCGGGACAGGATGGGAGCTGTTTTTT
>TRBD2|TRBV6-4|.|TRBJ2-2
CASRPQAGGIGELFF
TGTGCCAGCAGACCACAAGCGGGAGGTATCGGGGAGCTGTTTTTT
>TRBD2|TRBV28|.|TRBJ2-7
CASSPPQSGGYEQYF
TGTGCCAGCAGTCCCCCCCAAAGCGGGGGTTACGAGCAGTACTTC
>.|TRBV4-1|.|TRBJ1-1
CASSQHYFNTEAFF
TGCGCCAGCAGCCAGCACTATTTTAACACTGAAGCTTTCTTT
>.|TRBV5-1|.|TRBJ2-1
CASSLTAYNEQFF
TGCGCCAGCAGCTTGACTGCATACAATGAGCAGTTCTTC
>.|TRBV7-9|.|TRBJ2-1
CASSFSTEYNEQFF
TGTGCCAGCAGCTTCAGTACCGAATACAATGAGCAGTTCTTC
>TRBD1|TRBV25-1|.|TRBJ2-7
CASSRDSSYEQYF
TGTGCCAGCAGTAGGGACAGCTCCTACGAGCAGTACTTC